Each of the 3 T cell receptor beta chains below was sequenced from the same sample in a study of CD8+ T cells in alopecia areata. Treatment in this sample: oral pan-JAK inhibitor, 5-10 mg twice daily. Following extraction, RNA underwent reverse transcription to cDNA, which served as the sequencing template. TCRdb keeps only in-frame clones here, not all; method: immunoSEQ multiplex PCR. The sample yields 150,000 to 200,000 clones, roughly 60% seen once. This specimen was CD4+ T cells sorted from blood, taken at approximately week 60, from a patient treated with tofacitinib. These receptors were obtained from a human donor with alopecia areata.

The rearrangement uses TRBV30 and TRBJ2-7; D remains ambiguous. Germline V gene data show CDR1 as GTSNPN and CDR2 as SVGIG (reference sequence). The ends were cut back, 0 bases at V and 5 bases at J, with 5 bases in the middle. The CDR3 extends over 11 amino acids. The CDR3: CAWSVSHEQYF. DNA of the CDR3: TGTGCCTGGAGTGTGTCCCACGAGCAGTACTTC.

The CDR3 protein is CASSSTDSPLHF. CDR3 bases: TGTGCCAGCAGCTCGACTGATTCACCCCTCCACTTT. This chain connects TRBV5-6 to TRBJ1-6; D is undetermined. The CDR3 sequence is 12 residues long. The V and J ends lost 3 bases and 8 bases respectively, with 6 bases between them. CDR1 and CDR2 from the germline V gene are SGHDT and YYEEEE.

This chain joins TRBV6-6 and TRBJ1-2; TRBD1 aligns across 7 bases. Per germline, CDR1 MNHNY and CDR2 SVGAGI (reference sequence). The CDR3 contains 12 residues. Losses at the gene ends were 8 bases for V and 4 bases for J; bases not matched to a gene: 4. The CDR3 protein is CASWDSIYGYTF. Here the CDR3 DNA reads TGTGCCAGCTGGGACAGTATCTATGGCTACACCTTC.